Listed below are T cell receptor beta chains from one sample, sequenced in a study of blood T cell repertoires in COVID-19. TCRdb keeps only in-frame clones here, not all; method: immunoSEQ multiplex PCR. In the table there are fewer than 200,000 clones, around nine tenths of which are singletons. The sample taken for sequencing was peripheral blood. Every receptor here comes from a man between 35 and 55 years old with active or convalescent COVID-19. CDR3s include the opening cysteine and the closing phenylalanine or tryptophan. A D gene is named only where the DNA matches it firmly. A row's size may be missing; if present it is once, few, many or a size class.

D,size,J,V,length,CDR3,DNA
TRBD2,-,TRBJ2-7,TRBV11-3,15,CASSHGRTSGNEQYF,TGTGCCAGCAGCCATGGTCGGACTAGCGGTAACGAGCAGTACTTC
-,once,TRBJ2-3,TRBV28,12,CASISASDTQYF,TGTGCCAGCATTAGCGCCTCAGATACGCAGTATTTT
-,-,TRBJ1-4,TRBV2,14,CASSRTTTNEKLFF,TGTGCCAGCAGTCGGACTACAACTAATGAAAAACTGTTTTTT
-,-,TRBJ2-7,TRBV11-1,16,CASSLGGPRSSYEQYF,TGTGCCAGCAGCTTAGGGGGGCCGAGAAGCTCCTACGAGCAGTACTTC
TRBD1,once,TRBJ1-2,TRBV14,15,CASSPLEGGGYGYTF,TGTGCCAGCAGCCCTCTCGAAGGGGGCGGATATGGCTACACCTTC
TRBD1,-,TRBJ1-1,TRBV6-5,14,CASSRQTGGPEAFF,TGTGCCAGCAGTCGCCAGACAGGGGGCCCTGAAGCTTTCTTT
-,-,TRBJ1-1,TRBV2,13,CASSTGRYTEAFF,TGTGCCAGCAGTACAGGGAGATACACTGAAGCTTTCTTT
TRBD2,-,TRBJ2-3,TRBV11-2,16,CASSPRTSGTWNTQYF,TGTGCCAGCAGCCCAAGGACTAGCGGGACTTGGAATACGCAGTATTTT
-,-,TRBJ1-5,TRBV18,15,CASSPSQQGNQPQHF,TGTGCCAGCTCACCCAGTCAACAGGGAAATCAGCCCCAGCATTTT
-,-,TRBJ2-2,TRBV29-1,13,CSVARGDTGELFF,TGCAGCGTTGCCAGGGGAGATACCGGGGAGCTGTTTTTT
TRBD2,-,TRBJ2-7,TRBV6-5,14,CASTDGLADHEQYF,TGTGCCAGCACCGACGGACTAGCGGACCACGAGCAGTACTTC
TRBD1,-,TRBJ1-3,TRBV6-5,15,CASRRDRGTGNTIYF,TGTGCCAGCAGACGAGACAGGGGGACTGGAAACACCATATATTTT
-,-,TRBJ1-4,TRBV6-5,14,CASSYSSVGGKLFF,TGTGCCAGCAGTTACTCGAGTGTCGGGGGGAAACTGTTTTTT
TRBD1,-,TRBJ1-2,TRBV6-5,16,CASSYSAQRSDRGYTF,TGTGCCAGCAGTTACTCTGCCCAACGTTCGGACAGGGGCTACACCTTC
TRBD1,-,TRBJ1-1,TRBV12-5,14,CASGYPEGATEAFF,TGTGCTAGTGGTTACCCAGAGGGGGCCACTGAAGCTTTCTTT
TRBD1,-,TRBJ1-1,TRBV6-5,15,CASSSGQGHQRGAFF,TGTGCCAGCAGCTCGGGACAGGGTCATCAGAGGGGTGCTTTCTTT
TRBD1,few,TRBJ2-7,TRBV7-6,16,CASSEFEGQGASEQYF,TGTGCCAGCAGCGAATTTGAAGGACAGGGGGCTTCCGAGCAGTACTTC
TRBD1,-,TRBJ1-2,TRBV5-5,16,CASSLEPQGRSYGYTF,TGTGCCAGCAGCTTGGAACCACAGGGGCGGTCCTATGGCTACACCTTC
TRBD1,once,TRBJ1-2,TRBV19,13,CASRTGGSYGYTF,TGTGCCAGTAGAACAGGGGGAAGCTATGGCTACACCTTC
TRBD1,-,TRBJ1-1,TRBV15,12,CATRTLTGTAFF,TGTGCCACCAGAACTTTGACAGGGACCGCTTTCTTT
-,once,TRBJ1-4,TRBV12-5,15,CASGFGGKVNEKLFF,TGTGCTAGTGGTTTTGGGGGCAAGGTTAATGAAAAACTGTTTTTT
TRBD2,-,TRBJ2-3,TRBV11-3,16,CASSPTSGSITDTQYF,TGTGCCAGCAGCCCGACTAGCGGGAGCATCACAGATACGCAGTATTTT
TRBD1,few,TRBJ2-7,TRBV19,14,CASRAGQGAYEQYF,TGTGCCAGTAGAGCGGGACAGGGAGCCTACGAGCAGTACTTC
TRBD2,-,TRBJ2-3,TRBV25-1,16,CASSDRLAGATDTQYF,TGTGCCAGCAGTGACCGACTAGCGGGAGCGACAGATACGCAGTATTTT
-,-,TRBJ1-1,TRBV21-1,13,CASSTDGRIEAFF,TGTGCCAGCAGCACGGATGGGAGAATTGAAGCTTTCTTT
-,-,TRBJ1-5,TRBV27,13,CAYGGGESQPQHF,TGTGCCTATGGGGGAGGGGAGAGTCAGCCCCAGCATTTT
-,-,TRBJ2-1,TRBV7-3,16,CASSLTGTPSYNEQFF,TGTGCCAGCAGCTTAACTGGGACACCTTCCTACAATGAGCAGTTCTTC
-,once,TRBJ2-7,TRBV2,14,CASSQQGIGYEQYF,TGTGCCAGCAGTCAACAGGGTATTGGCTACGAGCAGTACTTC
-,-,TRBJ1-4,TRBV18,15,CASSPQGVTNEKLFF,TGTGCCAGCTCACCGCAGGGTGTCACTAATGAAAAACTGTTTTTT